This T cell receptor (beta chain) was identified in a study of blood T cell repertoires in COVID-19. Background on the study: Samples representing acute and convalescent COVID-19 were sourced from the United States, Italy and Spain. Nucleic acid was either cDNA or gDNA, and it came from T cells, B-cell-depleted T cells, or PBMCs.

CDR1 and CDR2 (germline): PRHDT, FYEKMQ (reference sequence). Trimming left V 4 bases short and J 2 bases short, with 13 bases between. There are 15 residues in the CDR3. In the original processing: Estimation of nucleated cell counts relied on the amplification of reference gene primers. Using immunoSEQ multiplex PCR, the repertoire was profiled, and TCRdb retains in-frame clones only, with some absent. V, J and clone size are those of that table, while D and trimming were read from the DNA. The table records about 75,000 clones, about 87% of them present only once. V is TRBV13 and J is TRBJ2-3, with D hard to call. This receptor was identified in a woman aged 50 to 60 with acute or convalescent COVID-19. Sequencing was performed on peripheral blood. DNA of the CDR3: TGTGCCAGCAGCTCTTTGCGGTCCCTCACAGATACGCAGTATTTT. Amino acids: CASSSLRSLTDTQYF.